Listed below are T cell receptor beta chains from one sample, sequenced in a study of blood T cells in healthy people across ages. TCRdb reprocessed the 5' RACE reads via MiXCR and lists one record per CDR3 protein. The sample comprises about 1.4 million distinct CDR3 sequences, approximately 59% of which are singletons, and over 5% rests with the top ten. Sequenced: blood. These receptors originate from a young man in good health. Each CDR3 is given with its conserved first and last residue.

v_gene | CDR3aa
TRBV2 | CATPSSVDGYTF
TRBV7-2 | CASSLVYRNNEQFF
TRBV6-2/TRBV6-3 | CAATRGTSTDTQYF
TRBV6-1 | CASSDSGVDEQFF
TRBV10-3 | CAISDRDSETQYF
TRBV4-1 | CASSQGLGFTGELFF
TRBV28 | CASSGPGGGANTQYF
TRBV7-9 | CASSINRGDYEQYF
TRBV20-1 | CSASRRDRGIYNEQYF
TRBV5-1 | CASSLTGTGITEAFF
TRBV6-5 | CASSTVAGVGYEQYF
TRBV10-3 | CAISGTEYNEQFF
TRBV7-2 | CASSWDRLPFSYEQYF
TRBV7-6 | CASSRLVADTQYF
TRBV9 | CASSALQGALYEQYF
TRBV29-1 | CSVEAAVGNEQYF
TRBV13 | CASSLGVRSSTDTQYF
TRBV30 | CAWIVGPGEQYF
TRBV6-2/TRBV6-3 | CASSLGGGGVSEQFF
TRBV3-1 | CASSQRGSDNEQFF
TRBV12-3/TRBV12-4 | CASSLSTGLPEAFF
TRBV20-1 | CSASGFKMASGSYEQYF
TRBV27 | CASSLGDQYPQYF